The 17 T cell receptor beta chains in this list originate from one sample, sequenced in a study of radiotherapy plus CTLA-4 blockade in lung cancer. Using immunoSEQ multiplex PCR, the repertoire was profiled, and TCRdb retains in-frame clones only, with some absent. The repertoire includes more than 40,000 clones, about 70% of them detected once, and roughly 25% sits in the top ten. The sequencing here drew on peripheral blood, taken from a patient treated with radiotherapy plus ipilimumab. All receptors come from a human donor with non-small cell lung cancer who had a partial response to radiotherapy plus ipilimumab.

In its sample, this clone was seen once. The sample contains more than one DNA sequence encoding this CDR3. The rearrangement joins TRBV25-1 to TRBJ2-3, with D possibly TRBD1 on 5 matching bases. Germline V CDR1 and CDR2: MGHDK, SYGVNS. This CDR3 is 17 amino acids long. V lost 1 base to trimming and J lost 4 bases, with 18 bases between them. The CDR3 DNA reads TGTGCCAGCAGTGAATCCCCCGTTCAGGGAAGGGCAGATACGCAGTATTTT. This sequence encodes CASSESPVQGRADTQYF.

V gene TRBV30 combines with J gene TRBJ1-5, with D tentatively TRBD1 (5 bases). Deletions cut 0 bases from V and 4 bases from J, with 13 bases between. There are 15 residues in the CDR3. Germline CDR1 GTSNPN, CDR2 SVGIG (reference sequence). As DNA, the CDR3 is TGTGCCTGGAGTGTAAGGGGCACCGATAATCAGCCCCAGCATTTT. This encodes CAWSVRGTDNQPQHF.

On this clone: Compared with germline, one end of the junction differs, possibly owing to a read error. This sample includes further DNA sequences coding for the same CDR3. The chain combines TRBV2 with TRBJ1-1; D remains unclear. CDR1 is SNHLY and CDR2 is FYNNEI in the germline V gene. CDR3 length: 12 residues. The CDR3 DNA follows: TGTGCCAGCAGACACAGAAACACTGAGGCTTTCTTT. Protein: CASRHRNTEAFF.

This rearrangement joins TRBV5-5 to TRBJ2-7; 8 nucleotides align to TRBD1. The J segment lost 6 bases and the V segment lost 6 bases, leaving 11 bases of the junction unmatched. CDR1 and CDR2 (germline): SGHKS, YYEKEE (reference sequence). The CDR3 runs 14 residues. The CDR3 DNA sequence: TGTGCCAGCACCCAATCAAACGGACAGGGCGAGCAGTACTTC. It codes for CASTQSNGQGEQYF. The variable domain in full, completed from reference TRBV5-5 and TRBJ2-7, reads DAGVTQSPTHLIKTRGQQVTLRCSPISGHKSVSWYQQVLGQGPQFIFQYYEKEERGRGNFPDRFSARQFPNYSSELNVNALLLGDSALYLCASTQSNGQGEQYFGPGTRLTVT.

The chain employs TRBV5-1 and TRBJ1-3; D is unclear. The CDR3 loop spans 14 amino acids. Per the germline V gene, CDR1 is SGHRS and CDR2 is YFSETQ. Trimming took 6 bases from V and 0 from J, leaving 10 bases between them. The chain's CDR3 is CASKPSVSGNTIYF. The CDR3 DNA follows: TGCGCCAGCAAGCCGTCCGTCTCTGGAAACACCATATATTTT.

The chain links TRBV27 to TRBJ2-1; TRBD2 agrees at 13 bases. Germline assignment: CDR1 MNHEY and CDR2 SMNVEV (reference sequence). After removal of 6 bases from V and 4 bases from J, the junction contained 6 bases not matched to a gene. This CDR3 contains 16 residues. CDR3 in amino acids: CASSRLAGGGYNEQFF. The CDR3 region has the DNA TGTGCCAGCAGCCGACTAGCGGGAGGTGGGTACAATGAGCAGTTCTTC.

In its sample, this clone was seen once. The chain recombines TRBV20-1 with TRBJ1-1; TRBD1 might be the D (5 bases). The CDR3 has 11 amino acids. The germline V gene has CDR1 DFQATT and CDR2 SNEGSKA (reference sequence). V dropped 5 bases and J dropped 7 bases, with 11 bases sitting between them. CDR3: CSAPPQGEAFF. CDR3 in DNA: TGCAGTGCTCCACCCCAGGGTGAAGCTTTCTTT.

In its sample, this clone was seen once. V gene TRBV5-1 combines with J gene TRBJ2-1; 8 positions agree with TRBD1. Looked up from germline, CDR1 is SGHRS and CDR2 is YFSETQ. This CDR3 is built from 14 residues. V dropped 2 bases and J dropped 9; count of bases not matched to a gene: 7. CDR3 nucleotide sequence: TGCGCCAGCAGCTTAATCGGACAGGGTGGTGAGCAGTTCTTC. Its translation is CASSLIGQGGEQFF.

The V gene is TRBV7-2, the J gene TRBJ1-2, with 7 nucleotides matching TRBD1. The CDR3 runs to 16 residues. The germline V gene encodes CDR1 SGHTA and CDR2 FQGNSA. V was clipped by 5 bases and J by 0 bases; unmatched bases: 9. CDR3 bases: TGTGCCAGCAGCAATACAAGGGGACAGTCTAACTATGGCTACACCTTC. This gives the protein CASSNTRGQSNYGYTF.

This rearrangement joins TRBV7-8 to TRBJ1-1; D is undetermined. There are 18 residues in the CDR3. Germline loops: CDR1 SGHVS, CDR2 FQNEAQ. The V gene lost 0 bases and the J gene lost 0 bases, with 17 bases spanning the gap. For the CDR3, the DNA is TGTGCCAGCAGCTTAGCGATAGAGGGCAGAATCATGAACACTGAAGCTTTCTTT. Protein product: CASSLAIEGRIMNTEAFF.

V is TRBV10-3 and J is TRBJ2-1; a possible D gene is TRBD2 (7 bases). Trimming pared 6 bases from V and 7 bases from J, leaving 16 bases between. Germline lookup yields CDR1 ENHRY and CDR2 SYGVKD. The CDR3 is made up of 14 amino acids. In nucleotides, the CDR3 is TGTGCCATCAGCTCCGGGACTACAGGGAATGAGCAGTTCTTC. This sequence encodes CAISSGTTGNEQFF.

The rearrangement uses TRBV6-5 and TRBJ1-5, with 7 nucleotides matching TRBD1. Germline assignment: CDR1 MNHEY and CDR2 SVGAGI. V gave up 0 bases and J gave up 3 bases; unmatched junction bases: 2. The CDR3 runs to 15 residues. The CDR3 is CASSYSGGFNQPQHF. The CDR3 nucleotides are TGTGCCAGCAGTTACTCAGGGGGCTTCAATCAGCCCCAGCATTTT.

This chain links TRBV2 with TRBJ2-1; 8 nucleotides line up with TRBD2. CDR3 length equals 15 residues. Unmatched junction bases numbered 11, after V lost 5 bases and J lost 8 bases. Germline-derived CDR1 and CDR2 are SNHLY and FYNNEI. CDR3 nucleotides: TGTGCCAGCAGTACTCCGGGGGGGGATACATATGAGCAGTTCTTC. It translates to CASSTPGGDTYEQFF.

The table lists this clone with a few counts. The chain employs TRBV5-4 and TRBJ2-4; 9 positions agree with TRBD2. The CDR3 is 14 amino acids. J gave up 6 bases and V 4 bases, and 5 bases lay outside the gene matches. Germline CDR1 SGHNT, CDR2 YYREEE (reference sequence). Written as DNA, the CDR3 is TGTGCCAGCAGCACTCTAGCGGGGACAAACATTCAGTACTTC. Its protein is CASSTLAGTNIQYF.

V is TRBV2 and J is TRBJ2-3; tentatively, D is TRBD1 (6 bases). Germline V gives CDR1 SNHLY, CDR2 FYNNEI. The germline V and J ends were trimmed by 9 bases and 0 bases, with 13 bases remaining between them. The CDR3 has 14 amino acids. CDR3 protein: CASLQGYSTDTQYF. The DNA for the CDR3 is TGTGCCAGTTTACAGGGTTATAGCACAGATACGCAGTATTTT. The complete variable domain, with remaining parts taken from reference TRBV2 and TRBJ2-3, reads EPEVTQTPSHQVTQMGQEVILRCVPISNHLYFYWYRQILGQKVEFLVSFYNNEISEKSEIFDDQFSVERPDGSNFTLKIRSTKLEDSAMYFCASLQGYSTDTQYFGPGTRLTVL.

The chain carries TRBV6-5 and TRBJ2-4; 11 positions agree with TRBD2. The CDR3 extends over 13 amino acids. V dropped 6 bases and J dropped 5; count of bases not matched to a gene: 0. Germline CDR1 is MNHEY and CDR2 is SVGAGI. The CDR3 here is CASRLAGENIQYF. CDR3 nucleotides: TGTGCCAGCAGACTAGCGGGAGAAAACATTCAGTACTTC.

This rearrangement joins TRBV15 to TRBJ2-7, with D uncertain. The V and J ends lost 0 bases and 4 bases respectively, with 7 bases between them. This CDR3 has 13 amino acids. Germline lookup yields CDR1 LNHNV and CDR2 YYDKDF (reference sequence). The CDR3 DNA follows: TGTGCCACCAGCAGAGATCAGAAATACGAGCAGTACTTC. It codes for CATSRDQKYEQYF.